A single sample gave rise to the 2 T cell receptor beta chains below, sequenced in a study of T cells in Graves' hyperthyroidism and ophthalmopathy. Authors of the study amplified TCR beta CDR3 regions from RNA transcripts. The TCR CDR3 was amplified in a first-round RT-PCR using the HTBI primer set. TCRdb reprocessed the multiplex PCR reads with MiXCR, giving one entry per CDR3 protein. The repertoire has roughly 200,000 distinct CDR3 sequences, around 16% of them found once; the top ten carry around 43%. The specimen was blood. These receptor sequences come from a man aged 35 to 55 with Graves' hyperthyroidism.

This clonotype was detected ten times or more. The chain employs TRBV14 and TRBJ2-7; possibly TRBD1 or TRBD2 for D (5 bases each). V was pared by 1 base and J by 4 bases, with 14 bases between. The CDR3 loop spans 15 amino acids. Germline CDR1 reads SGHDN; CDR2 reads FVKESK. The CDR3 bases are TGTGCCAGCAGCCAAGCCGATGGGGGAATATACGAGCAGTACTTC. It encodes CASSQADGGIYEQYF.

Ten or more counts support this clonotype. This chain joins TRBV18 and TRBJ2-7, with D possibly TRBD2 on 5 matching bases. Germline V lookup: CDR1 KGHSH, CDR2 LQKENI. V was trimmed by 0 bases and J by 5 bases, leaving 11 bases between them. CDR3 length: 14 amino acids. The CDR3 is CASSPPSGSDEQYF. The CDR3 nucleotides are TGTGCCAGCTCACCACCCTCGGGGTCGGACGAGCAGTACTTC.